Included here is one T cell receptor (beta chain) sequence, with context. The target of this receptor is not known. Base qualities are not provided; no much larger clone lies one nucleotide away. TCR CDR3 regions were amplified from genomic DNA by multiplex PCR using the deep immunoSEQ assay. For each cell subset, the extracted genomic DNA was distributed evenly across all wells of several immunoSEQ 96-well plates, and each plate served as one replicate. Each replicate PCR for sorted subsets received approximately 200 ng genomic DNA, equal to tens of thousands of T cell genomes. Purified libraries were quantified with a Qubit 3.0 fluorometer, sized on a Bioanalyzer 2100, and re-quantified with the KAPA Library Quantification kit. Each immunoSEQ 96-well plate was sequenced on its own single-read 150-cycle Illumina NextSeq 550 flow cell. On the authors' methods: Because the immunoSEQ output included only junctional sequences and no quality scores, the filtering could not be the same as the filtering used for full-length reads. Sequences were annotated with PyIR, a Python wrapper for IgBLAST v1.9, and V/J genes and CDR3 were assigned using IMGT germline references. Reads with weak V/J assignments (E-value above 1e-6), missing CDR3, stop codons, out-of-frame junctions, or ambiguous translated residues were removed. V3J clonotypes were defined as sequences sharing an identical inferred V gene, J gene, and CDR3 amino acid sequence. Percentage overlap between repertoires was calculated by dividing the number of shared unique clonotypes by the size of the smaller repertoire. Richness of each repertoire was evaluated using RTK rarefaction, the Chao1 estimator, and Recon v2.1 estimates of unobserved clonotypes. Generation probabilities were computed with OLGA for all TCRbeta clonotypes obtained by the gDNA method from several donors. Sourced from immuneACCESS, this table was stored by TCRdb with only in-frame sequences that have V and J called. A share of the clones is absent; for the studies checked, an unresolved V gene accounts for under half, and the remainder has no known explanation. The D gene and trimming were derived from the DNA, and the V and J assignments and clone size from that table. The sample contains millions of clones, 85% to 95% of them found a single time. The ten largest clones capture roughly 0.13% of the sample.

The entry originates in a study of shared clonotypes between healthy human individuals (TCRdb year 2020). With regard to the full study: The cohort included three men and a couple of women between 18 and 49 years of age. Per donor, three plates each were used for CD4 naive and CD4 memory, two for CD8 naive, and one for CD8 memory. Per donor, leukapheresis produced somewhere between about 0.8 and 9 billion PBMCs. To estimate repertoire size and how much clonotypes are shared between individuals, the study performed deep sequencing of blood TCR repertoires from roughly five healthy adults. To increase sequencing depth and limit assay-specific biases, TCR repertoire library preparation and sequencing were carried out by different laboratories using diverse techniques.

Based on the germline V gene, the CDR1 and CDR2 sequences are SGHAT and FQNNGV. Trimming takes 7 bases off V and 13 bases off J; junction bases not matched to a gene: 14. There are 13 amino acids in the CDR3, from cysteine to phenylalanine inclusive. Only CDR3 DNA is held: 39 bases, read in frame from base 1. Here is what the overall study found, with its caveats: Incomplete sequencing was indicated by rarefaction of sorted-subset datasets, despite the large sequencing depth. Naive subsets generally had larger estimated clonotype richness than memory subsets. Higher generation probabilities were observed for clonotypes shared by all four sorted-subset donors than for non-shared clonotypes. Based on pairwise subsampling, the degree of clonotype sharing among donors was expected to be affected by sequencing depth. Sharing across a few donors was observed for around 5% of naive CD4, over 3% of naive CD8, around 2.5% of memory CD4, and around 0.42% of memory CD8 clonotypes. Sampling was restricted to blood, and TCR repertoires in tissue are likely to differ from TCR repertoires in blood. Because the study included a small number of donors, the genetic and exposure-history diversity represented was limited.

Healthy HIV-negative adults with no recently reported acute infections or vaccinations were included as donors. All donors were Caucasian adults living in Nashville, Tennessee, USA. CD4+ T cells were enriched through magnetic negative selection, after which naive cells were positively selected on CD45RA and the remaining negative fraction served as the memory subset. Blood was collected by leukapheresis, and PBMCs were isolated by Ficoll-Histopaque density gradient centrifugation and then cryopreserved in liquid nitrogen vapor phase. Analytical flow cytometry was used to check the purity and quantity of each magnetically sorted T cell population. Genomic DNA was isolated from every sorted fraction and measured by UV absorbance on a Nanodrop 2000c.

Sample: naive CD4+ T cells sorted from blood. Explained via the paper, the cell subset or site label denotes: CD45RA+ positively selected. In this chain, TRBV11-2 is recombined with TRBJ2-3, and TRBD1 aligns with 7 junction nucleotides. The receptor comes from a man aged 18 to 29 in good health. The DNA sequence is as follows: TGTGCCAGCATACACGCCGAGGGGGCCCGGAAGTATTTT. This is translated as CASIHAEGARKYF.